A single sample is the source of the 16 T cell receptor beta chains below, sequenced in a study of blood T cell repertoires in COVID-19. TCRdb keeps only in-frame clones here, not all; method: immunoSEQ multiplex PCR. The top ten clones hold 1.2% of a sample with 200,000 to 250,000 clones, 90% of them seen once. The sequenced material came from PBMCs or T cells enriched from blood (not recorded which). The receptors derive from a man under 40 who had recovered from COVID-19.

The CDR3 DNA is TGTGCCACCCAGGCCGGGACTAGCGCATCCTACGAGCAGTACTTC. This encodes CATQAGTSASYEQYF. The chain joins TRBV2 to TRBJ2-7, with 10 bases fitting TRBD2. J lost 1 base, V lost 10 bases, and 10 bases had no gene match. The germline V gene has CDR1 SNHLY and CDR2 FYNNEI. The CDR3 covers 15 residues.

The CDR3 reads CASSVAGVEYEQYF. CDR3 coding DNA: TGTGCCAGCAGCGTAGCAGGGGTGGAATACGAGCAGTACTTC. This sequence joins TRBV9 and TRBJ2-7, with a possible D match to TRBD1 (6 bases). V was trimmed by 0 bases and J by 4 bases, leaving 11 bases between them. The CDR3 contains 14 residues. The germline gives CDR1 SGDLS, CDR2 YYNGEE.

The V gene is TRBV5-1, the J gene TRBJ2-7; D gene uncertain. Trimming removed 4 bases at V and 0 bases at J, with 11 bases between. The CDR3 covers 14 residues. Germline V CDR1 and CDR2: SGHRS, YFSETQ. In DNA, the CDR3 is TGCGCCAGCAGCCCCGACATCTACTCCTACGAGCAGTACTTC. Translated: CASSPDIYSYEQYF.

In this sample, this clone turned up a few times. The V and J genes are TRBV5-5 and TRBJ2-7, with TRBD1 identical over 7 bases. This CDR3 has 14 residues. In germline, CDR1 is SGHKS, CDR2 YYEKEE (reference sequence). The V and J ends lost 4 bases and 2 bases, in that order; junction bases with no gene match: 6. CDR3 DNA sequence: TGTGCCAGCAGCCTTCGGACAGGCCCCTACGAGCAGTACTTC. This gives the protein CASSLRTGPYEQYF.

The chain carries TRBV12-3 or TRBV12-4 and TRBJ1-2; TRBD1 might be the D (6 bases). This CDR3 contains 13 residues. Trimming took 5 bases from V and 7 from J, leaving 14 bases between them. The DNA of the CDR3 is TGTGCCAGCAGTACACAGGGAGTTAGTGGCTACACCTTC. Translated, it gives CASSTQGVSGYTF.

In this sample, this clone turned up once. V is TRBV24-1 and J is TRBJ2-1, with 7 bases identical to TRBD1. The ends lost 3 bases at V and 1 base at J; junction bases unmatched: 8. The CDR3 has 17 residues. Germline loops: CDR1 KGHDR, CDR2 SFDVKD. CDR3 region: CATSDEKGALSYNEQFF. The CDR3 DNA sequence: TGTGCCACCAGTGATGAGAAGGGGGCCCTATCCTACAATGAGCAGTTCTTC.

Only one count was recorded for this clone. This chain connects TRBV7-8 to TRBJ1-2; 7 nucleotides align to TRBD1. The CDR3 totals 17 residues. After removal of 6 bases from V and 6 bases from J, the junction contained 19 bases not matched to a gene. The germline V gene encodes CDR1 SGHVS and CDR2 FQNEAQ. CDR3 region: CASRKKGPTGVVDGYTF. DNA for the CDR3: TGTGCCAGCAGAAAAAAAGGCCCAACAGGGGTAGTAGATGGCTACACCTTC.

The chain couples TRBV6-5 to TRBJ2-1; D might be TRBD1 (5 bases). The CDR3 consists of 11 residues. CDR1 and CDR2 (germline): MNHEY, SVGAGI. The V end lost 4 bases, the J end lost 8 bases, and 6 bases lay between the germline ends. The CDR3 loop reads CASSLGHEQFF. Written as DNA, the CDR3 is TGTGCCAGCAGTTTGGGGCATGAGCAGTTCTTC.

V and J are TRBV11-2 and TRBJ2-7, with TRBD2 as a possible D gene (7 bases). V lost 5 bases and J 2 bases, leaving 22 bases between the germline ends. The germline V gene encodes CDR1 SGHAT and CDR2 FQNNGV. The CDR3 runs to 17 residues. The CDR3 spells CASSPRGRGPRPYEQYF. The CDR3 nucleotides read TGTGCCAGCAGCCCGAGGGGGAGGGGTCCACGCCCCTACGAGCAGTACTTC.

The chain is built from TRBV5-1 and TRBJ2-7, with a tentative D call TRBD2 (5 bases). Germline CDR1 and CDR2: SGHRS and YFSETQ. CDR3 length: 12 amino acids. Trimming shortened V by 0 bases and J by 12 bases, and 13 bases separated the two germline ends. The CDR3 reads CASSLGGRDVYF. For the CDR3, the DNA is TGCGCCAGCAGCTTGGGAGGGAGAGATGTGTACTTC.

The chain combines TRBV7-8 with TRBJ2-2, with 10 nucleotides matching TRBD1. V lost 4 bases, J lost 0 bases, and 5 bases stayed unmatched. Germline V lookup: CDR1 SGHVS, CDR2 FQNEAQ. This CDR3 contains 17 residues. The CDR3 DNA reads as TGTGCCAGCAGCTCCAACGGACAGGGGGCGAACACCGGGGAGCTGTTTTTT. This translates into CASSSNGQGANTGELFF.

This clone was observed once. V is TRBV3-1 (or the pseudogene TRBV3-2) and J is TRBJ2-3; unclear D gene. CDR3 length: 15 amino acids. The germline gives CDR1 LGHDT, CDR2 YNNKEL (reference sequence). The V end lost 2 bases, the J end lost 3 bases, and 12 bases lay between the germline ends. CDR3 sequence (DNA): TGTGCCAGCAGCCAACACGGGTTCTGGACAGATACGCAGTATTTT. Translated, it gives CASSQHGFWTDTQYF.

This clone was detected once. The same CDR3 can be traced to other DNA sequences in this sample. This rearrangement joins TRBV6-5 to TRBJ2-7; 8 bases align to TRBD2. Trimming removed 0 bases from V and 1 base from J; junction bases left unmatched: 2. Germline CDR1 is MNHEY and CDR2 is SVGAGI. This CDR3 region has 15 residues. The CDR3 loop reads CASSYSGTRSYEQYF. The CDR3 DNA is TGTGCCAGCAGTTACTCCGGGACTAGATCCTACGAGCAGTACTTC.

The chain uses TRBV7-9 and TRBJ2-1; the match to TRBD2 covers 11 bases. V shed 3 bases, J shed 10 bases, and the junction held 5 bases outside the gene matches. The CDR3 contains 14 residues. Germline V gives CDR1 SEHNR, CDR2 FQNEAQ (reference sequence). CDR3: CASSLASGGYEQFF. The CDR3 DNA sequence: TGTGCCAGCAGCTTGGCTAGCGGGGGGTACGAGCAGTTCTTC.

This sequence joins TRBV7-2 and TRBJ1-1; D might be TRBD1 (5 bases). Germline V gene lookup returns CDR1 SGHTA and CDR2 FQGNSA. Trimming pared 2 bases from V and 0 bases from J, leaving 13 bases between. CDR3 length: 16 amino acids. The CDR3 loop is CASSLSTGNLNTEAFF. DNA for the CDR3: TGTGCCAGCAGCTTAAGCACAGGCAACTTGAACACTGAAGCTTTCTTT.

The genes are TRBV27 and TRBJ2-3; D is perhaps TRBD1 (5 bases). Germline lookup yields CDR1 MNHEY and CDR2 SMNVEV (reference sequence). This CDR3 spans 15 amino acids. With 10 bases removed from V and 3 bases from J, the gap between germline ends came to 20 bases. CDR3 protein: CANFYGHPWTDTQYF. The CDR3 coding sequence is TGTGCCAACTTTTATGGACATCCCTGGACAGATACGCAGTATTTT.